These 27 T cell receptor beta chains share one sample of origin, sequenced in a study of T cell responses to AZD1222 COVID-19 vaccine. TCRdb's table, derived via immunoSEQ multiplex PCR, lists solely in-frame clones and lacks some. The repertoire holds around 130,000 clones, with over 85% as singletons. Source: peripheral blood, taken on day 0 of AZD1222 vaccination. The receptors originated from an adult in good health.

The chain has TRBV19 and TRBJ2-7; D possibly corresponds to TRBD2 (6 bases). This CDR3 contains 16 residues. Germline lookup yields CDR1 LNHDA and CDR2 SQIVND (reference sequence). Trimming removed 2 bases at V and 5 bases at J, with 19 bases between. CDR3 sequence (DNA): TGTGCCAGTAGTATATTTCGGACTACTGATCACCACGAGCAGTACTTC. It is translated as CASSIFRTTDHHEQYF.

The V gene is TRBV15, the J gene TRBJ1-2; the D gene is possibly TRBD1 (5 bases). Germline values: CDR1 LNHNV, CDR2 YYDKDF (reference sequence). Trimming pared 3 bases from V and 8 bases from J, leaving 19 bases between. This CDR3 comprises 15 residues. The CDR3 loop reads CATSSAGPGQVGYTF. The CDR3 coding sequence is TGTGCCACCAGCAGCGCCGGGCCGGGGCAGGTGGGCTACACCTTC.

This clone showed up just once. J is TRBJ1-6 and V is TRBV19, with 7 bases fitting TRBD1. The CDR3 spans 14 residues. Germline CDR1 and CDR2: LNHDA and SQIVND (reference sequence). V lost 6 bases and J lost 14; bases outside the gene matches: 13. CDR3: CASSVETGPAALHF. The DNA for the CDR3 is TGTGCCAGTAGCGTGGAGACAGGGCCCGCGGCCCTCCACTTT.

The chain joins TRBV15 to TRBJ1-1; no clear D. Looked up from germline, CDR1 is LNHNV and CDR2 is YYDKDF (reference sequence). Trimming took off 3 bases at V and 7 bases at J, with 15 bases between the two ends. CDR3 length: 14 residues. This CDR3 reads CATSRLSVKNEAFF. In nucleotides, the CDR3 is TGTGCCACCAGCAGGTTGTCAGTCAAGAATGAAGCTTTCTTT.

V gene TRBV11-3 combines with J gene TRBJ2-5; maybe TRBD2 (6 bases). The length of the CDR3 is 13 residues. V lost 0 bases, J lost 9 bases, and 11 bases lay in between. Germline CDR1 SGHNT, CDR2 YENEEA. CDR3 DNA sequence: TGTGCCAGCAGCTTAGATCTTGGGGGGTCCCAGTACTTC. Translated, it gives CASSLDLGGSQYF.

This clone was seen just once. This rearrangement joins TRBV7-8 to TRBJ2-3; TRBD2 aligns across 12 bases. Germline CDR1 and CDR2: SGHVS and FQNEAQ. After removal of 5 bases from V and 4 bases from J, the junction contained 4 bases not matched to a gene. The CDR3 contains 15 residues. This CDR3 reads CASSPLAGGSDTQYF. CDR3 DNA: TGTGCCAGCAGCCCACTAGCGGGGGGCTCAGATACGCAGTATTTT.

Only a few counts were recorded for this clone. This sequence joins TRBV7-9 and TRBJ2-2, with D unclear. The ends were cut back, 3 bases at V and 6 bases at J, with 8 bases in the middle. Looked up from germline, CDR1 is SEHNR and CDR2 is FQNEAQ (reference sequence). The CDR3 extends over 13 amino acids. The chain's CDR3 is CASSFVGAGELFF. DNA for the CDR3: TGTGCCAGCAGCTTCGTCGGCGCCGGGGAGCTGTTTTTT.

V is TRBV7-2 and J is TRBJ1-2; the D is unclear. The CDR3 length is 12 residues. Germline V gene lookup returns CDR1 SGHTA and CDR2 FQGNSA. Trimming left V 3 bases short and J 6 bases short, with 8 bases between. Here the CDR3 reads CASSFSRDGYTF. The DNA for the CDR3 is TGTGCCAGCAGCTTCTCCAGAGATGGCTACACCTTC.

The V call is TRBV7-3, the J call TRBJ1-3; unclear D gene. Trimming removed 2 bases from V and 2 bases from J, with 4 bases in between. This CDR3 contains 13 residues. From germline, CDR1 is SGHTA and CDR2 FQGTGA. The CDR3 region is CASSLQAGNTIYF. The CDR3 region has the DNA TGTGCCAGCAGCTTACAGGCTGGAAACACCATATATTTT.

CDR3 sequence: CASCVAGLYNSPLHF. The CDR3 DNA sequence: TGTGCCAGCTGCGTGGCGGGGCTTTATAATTCACCCCTCCACTTT. The V gene is TRBV6-5, the J gene TRBJ1-6; D may be TRBD1 (5 bases). From germline, CDR1 is MNHEY and CDR2 SVGAGI. The germline V and J ends were trimmed by 8 bases and 4 bases, with 15 bases remaining between them. The CDR3 covers 15 residues.

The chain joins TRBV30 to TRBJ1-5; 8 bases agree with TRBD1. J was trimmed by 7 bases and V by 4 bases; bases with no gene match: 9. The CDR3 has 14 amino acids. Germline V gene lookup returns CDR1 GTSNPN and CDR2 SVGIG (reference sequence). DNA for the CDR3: TGTGCCTGGACAAAAGACAGGGGAGGACAGCCCCAGCATTTT. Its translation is CAWTKDRGGQPQHF.

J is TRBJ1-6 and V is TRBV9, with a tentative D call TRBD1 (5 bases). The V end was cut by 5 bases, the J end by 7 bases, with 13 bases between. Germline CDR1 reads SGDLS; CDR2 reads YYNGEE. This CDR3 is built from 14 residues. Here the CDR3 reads CASRESTANSPLHF. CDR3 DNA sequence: TGTGCCAGCAGGGAGTCGACAGCCAATTCACCCCTCCACTTT. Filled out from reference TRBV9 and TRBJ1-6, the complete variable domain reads DSGVTQTPKHLITATGQRVTLRCSPRSGDLSVYWYQQSLDQGLQFLIQYYNGEERAKGNILERFSAQQFPDLHSELNLSSLELGDSALYFCASRESTANSPLHFGNGTRLTVT.

The CDR3 coding sequence is TGTGCCAGCAGCTCTCAACTAGCGGGAGATCCAGATACGCAGTATTTT. Encoded protein: CASSSQLAGDPDTQYF. The gene calls are TRBV5-4 and TRBJ2-3, with 11 positions matching TRBD2. Trimming removed 3 bases from V and 4 bases from J; junction bases left unmatched: 7. This CDR3 is built from 16 residues. Germline lookup yields CDR1 SGHNT and CDR2 YYREEE (reference sequence).

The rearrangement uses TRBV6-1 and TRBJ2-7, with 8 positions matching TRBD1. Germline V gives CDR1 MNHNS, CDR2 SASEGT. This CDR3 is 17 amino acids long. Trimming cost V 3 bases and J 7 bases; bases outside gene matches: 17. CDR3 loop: CASSDGGSRTGLIEQYF. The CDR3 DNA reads TGTGCCAGCAGTGATGGGGGTTCCCGGACAGGGTTAATTGAGCAGTACTTC.

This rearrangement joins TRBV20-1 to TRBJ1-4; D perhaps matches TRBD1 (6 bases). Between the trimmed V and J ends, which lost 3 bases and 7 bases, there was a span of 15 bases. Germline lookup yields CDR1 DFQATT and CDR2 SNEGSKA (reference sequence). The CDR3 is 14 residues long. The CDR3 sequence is CSASEGGGGEKLFF. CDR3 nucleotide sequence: TGCAGTGCTAGTGAGGGCGGAGGGGGTGAAAAACTGTTTTTT.

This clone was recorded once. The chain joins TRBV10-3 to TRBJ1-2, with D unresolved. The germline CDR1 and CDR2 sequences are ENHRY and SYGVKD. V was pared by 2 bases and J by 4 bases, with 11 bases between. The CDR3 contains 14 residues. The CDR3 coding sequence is TGTGCCATCAGTGAGAGCGTTACCCCCTATGGCTACACCTTC. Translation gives CAISESVTPYGYTF.

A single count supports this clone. CDR3 region: CASSLGGYTDTQYF. In nucleotides, the CDR3 is TGTGCCAGCAGCTTAGGCGGGTACACAGATACGCAGTATTTT. V gene TRBV7-3 combines with J gene TRBJ2-3; possible D gene TRBD2, 5 bases. Per the germline V gene, CDR1 is SGHTA and CDR2 is FQGTGA. The V end lost 2 bases, the J end lost 2 bases, and 8 bases lay between the germline ends. The CDR3 sequence is 14 residues long.

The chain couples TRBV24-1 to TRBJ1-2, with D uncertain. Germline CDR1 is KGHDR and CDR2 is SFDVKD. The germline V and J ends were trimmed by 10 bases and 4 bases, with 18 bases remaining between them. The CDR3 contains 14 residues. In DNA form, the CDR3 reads TGTGCCACGAGTTGCTGCGCGACATTCTATGGCTACACCTTC. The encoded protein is CATSCCATFYGYTF.

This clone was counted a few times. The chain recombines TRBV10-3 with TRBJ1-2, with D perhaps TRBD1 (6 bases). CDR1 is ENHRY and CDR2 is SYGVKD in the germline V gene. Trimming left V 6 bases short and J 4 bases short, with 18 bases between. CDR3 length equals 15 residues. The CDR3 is CAIREPGQGTYGYTF. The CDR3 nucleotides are TGTGCCATCAGGGAACCGGGACAAGGTACCTATGGCTACACCTTC.

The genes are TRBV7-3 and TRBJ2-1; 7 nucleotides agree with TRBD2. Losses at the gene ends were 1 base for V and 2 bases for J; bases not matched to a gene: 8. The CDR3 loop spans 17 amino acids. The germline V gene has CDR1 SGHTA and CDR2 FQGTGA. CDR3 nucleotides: TGTGCCAGCAGCTTAATGGGCGGGAGACTTCCCTACAATGAGCAGTTCTTC. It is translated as CASSLMGGRLPYNEQFF.

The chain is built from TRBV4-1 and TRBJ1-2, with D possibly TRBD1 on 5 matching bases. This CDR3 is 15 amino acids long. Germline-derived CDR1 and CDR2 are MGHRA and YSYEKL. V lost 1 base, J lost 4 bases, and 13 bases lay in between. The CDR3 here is CASSQGQWGVYGYTF. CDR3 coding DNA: TGCGCCAGCAGCCAAGGACAGTGGGGAGTCTATGGCTACACCTTC.

The CDR3, as DNA: TGCGCCAGCAGTGAGTACAGGGACCAGGGCTACACCTTC. Protein product: CASSEYRDQGYTF. The chain recombines TRBV10-1 with TRBJ1-2, with D possibly being TRBD1 (6 bases). There are 13 residues in the CDR3. V dropped 1 base and J dropped 8 bases, with 11 bases sitting between them. Germline CDR1 and CDR2: WNHNN and SYGVQD (reference sequence).

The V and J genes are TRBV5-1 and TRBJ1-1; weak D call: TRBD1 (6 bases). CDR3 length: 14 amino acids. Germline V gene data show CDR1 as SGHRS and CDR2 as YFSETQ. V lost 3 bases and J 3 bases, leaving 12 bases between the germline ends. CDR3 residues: CASSSGTYYTEAFF. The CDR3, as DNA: TGCGCCAGCAGCTCCGGGACATATTACACTGAAGCTTTCTTT.

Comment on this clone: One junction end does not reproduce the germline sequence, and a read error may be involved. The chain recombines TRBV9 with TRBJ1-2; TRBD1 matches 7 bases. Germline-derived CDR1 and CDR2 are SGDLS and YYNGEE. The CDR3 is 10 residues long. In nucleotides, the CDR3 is TGTGCCAGCAGCCCGAGAGGACAGGACTTC. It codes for CASSPRGQDF.

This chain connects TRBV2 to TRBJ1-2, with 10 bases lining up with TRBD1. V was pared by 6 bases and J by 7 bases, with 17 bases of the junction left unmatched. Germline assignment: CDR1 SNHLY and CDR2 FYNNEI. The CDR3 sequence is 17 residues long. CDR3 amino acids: CASSHNRDRGLAGGYTF. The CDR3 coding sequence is TGTGCCAGCAGCCACAACCGGGACAGGGGATTGGCCGGTGGCTACACCTTC.

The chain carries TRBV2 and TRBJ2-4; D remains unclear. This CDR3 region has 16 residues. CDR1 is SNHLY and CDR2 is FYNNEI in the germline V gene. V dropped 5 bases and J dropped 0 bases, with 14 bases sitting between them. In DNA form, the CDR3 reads TGTGCCAGCAGTCTCGCATCCGGCCTAGCCAAAAACATTCAGTACTTC. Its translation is CASSLASGLAKNIQYF.

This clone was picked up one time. The DNA of the CDR3 is TGTGCCAGCAGTTCCCAAAACGCTAACTATGGCTACACCTTC. Translated: CASSSQNANYGYTF. The V and J genes are TRBV28 and TRBJ1-2, with D unclear. The CDR3 runs to 14 residues. Germline CDR1 and CDR2: MDHEN and SYDVKM. Trimming pared 4 bases from V and 0 bases from J, leaving 9 bases between.